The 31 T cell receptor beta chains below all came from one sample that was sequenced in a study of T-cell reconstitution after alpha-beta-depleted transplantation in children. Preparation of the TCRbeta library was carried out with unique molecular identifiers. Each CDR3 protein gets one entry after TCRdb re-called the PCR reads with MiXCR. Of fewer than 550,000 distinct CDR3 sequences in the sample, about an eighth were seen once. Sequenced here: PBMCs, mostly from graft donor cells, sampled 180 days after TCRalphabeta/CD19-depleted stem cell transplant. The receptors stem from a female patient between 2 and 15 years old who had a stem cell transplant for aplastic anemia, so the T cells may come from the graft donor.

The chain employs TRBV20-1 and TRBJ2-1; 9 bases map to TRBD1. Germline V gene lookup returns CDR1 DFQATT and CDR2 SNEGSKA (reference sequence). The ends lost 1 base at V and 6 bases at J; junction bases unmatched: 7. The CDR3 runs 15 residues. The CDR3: CSARVGTGPFNEQFF. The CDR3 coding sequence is TGCAGTGCTAGAGTGGGGACAGGGCCGTTCAATGAGCAGTTCTTC.

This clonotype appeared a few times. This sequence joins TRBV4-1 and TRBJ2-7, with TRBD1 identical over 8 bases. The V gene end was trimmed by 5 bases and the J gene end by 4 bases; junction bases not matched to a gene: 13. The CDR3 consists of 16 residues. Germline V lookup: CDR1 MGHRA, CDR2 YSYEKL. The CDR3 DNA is TGCGCCAGCAGCGTAAGATTAAGGGACAGGCTATACGAGCAGTACGTC. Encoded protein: CASSVRLRDRLYEQYV.

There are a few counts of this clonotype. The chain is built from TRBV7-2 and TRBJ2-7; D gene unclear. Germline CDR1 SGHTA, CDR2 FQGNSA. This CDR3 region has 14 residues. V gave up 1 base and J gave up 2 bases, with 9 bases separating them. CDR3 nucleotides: TGTGCCAGCAGCTTAGACCGGGCCACCTACGAGCAGTACGTC. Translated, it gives CASSLDRATYEQYV.

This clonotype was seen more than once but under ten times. The CDR3 DNA is TGTGCCAGCACCTCCAGTGCCGGGACTAGCGGGAGTCAGAAGACCCAGTACTTC. This gives the protein CASTSSAGTSGSQKTQYF. The rearrangement joins TRBV5-5 to TRBJ2-5; 14 nucleotides agree with TRBD2. CDR1 is SGHKS and CDR2 is YYEKEE in the germline V gene (reference sequence). Trimming took 6 bases from V and 6 from J; bases not matched to a gene: 16. This CDR3 is 18 amino acids long.

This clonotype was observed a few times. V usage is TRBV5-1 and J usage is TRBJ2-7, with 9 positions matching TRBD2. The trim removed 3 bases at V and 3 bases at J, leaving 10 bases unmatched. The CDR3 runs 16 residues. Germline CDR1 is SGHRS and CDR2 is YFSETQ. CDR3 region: CASSSAGVAGVYEQYF. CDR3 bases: TGCGCCAGCAGCTCCGCTGGGGTAGCGGGAGTCTACGAGCAGTACTTC. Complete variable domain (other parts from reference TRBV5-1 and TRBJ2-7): KAGVTQTPRYLIKTRGQQVTLSCSPISGHRSVSWYQQTPGQGLQFLFEYFSETQRNKGNFPGRFSGRQFSNSRSEMNVSTLELGDSALYLCASSSAGVAGVYEQYFGPGTRLTVT.

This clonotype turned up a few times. CDR3 DNA: TGTGCCAGCAGCTTAGATCGGTCAGGGGTGTACAATGAGCAGTTCTTC. Its protein product is CASSLDRSGVYNEQFF. The chain joins TRBV11-2 to TRBJ2-1; D is possibly TRBD1 (6 bases). Trimming removed 0 bases from V and 4 bases from J, with 13 bases in between. CDR3 size: 16 residues. CDR1 and CDR2 (germline): SGHAT, FQNNGV. The full variable domain, completed using reference TRBV11-2 and TRBJ2-1, is EAGVAQSPRYKIIEKRQSVAFWCNPISGHATLYWYQQILGQGPKLLIQFQNNGVVDDSQLPKDRFSAERLKGVDSTLKIQPAKLEDSAVYLCASSLDRSGVYNEQFFGPGTRLTVL.

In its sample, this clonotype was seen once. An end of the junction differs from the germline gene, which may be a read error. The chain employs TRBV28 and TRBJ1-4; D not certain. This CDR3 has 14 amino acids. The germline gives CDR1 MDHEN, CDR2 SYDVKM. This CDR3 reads CASQPRTFNEKVFF. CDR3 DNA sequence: TGTGCCAGCCAACCGCGAACCTTTAATGAAAAAGTGTTTTTT.

CDR3 sequence reads: CASSYAASGSLGEQYV. The CDR3 nucleotides read TGTGCCAGCAGTTACGCGGCTAGCGGGAGTCTCGGCGAGCAGTACGTC. V gene TRBV6-5 combines with J gene TRBJ2-7; 10 positions match TRBD2. Losses at the gene ends were 2 bases for V and 6 bases for J; bases not matched to a gene: 10. This CDR3 has 16 residues. Germline CDR1 is MNHEY and CDR2 is SVGAGI.

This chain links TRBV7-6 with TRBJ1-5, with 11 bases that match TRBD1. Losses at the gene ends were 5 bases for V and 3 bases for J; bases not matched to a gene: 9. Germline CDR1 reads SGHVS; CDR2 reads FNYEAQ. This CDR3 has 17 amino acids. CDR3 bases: TGTGCCAGCAGCGTAGGGACAGGGGGACGCCTCAATCAGCCCCAGCATTTT. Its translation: CASSVGTGGRLNQPQHF.

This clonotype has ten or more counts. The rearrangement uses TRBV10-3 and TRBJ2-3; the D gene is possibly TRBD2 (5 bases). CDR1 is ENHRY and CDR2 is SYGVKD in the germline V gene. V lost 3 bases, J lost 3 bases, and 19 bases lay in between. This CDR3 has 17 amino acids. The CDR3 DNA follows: TGTGCCATCAGTGATCCCTCCGGGGTAAGGAGGACAGATACGCAGTATTTT. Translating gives CAISDPSGVRRTDTQYF.

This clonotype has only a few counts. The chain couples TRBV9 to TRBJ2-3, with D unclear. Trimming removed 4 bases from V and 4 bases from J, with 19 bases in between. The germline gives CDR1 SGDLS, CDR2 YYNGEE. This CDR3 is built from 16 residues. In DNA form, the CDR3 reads TGTGCCAGCAGCCTCTACTTGCAAGGATCCCCAGATACGCAGTATTTT. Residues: CASSLYLQGSPDTQYF.

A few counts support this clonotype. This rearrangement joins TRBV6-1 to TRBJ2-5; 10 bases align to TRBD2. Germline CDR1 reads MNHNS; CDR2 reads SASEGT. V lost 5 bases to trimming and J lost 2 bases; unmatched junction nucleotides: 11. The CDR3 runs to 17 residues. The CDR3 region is CASSPGLAYLRQETQYF. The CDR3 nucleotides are TGTGCCAGCAGTCCGGGACTAGCGTATCTGCGGCAAGAGACCCAGTACTTC.

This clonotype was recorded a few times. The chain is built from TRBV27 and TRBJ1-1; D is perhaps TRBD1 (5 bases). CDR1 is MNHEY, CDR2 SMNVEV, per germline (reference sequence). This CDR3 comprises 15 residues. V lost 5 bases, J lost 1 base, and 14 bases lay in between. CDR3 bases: TGTGCCAGCAGTGCCTTTACCGGGGCGAACACTGAAGCTTTCTTT. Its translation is CASSAFTGANTEAFF.

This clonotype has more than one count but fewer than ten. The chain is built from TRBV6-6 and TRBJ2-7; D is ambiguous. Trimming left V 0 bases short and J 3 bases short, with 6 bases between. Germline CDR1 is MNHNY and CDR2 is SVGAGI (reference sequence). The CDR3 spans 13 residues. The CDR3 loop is CASSYSDGYEQYF. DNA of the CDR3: TGTGCCAGCAGTTACTCGGACGGCTACGAGCAGTACTTC.

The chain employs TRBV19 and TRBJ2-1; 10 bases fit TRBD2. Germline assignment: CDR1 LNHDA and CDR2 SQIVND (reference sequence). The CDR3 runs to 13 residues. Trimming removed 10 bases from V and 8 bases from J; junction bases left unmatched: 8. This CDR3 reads CAMSSGRADEQFF. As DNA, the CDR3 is TGTGCCATGAGCAGCGGGAGGGCCGATGAGCAGTTCTTC.

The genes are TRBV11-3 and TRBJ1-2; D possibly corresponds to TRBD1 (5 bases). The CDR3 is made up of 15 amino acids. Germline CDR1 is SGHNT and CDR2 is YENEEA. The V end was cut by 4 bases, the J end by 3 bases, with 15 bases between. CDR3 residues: CASSWPGEADYGYTF. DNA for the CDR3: TGTGCCAGCAGCTGGCCGGGGGAGGCAGACTATGGCTACACCTTC.

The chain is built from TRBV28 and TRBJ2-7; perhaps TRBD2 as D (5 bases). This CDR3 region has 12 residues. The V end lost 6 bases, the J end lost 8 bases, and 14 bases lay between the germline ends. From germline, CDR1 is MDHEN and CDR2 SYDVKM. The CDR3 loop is CASSGRDKKQYF. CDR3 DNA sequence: TGTGCCAGCAGCGGCCGGGATAAAAAGCAGTACTTC. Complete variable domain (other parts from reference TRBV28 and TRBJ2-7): DVKVTQSSRYLVKRTGEKVFLECVQDMDHENMFWYRQDPGLGLRLIYFSYDVKMKEKGDIPEGYSVSREKKERFSLILESASTNQTSMYLCASSGRDKKQYFGPGTRLTVT.

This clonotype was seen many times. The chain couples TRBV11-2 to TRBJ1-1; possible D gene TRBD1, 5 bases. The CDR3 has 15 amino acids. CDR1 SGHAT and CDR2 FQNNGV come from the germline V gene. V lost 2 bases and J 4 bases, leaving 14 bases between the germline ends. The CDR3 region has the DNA TGTGCCAGCAGCTTAAGTCTGGCAGGGTCCACTGAAGCTTTCTTT. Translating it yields CASSLSLAGSTEAFF.

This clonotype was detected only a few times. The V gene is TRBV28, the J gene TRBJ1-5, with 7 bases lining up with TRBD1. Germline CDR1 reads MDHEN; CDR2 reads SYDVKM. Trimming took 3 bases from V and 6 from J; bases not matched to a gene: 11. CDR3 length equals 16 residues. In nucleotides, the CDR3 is TGTGCCAGCAGTTTCCCCCAGAACAGGGGTGGTCAGCCCCAGCATTTT. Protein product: CASSFPQNRGGQPQHF.

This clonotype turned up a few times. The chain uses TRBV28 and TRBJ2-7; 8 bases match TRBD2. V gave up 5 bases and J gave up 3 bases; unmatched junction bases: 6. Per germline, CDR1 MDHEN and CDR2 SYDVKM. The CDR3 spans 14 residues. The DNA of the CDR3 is TGTGCCAGCAGTAGCGGGAGTAGGATCTACGAGCAGTACTTC. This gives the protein CASSSGSRIYEQYF.

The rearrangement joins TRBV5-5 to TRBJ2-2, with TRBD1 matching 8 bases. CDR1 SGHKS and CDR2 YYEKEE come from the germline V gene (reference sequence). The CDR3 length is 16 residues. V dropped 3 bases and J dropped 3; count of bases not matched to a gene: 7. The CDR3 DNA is TGTGCCAGCAGCTCGAGGACAGGGCGGGACACCGGGGAGCTGTTTTTT. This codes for CASSSRTGRDTGELFF.

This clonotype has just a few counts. CDR3 loop: CASSLEGDSYEQYF. The CDR3 DNA sequence: TGCGCCAGCAGCTTGGAGGGGGACTCCTACGAGCAGTACTTC. This sequence joins TRBV5-1 and TRBJ2-7; D is perhaps TRBD1 (6 bases). This CDR3 is built from 14 residues. Germline CDR1 is SGHRS and CDR2 is YFSETQ. The germline V and J ends were trimmed by 0 bases and 0 bases, with 7 bases remaining between them.

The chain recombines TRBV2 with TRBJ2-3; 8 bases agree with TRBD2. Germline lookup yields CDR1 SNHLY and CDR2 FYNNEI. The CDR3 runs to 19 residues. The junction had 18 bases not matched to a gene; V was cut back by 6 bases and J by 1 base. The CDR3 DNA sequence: TGTGCCAGCAGCAAAAACCAACCACTAGCGGCATCTGGCACAGATACGCAGTATTTT. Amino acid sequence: CASSKNQPLAASGTDTQYF.

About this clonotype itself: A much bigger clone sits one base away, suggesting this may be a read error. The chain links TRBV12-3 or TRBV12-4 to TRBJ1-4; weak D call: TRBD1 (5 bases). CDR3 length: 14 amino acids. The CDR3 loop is CASTLNRGGEKLFF. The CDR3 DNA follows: TGTGCCAGCACTTTAAATAGGGGAGGAGAAAAACTGTTTTTT.

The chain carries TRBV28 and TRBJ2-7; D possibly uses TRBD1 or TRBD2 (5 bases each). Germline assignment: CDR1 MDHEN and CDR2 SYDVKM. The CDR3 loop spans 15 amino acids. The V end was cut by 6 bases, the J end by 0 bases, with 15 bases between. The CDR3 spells CASSFRGRLSYEQYF. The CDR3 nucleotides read TGTGCCAGCAGCTTCCGGGGCCGCCTCTCCTACGAGCAGTACTTC.

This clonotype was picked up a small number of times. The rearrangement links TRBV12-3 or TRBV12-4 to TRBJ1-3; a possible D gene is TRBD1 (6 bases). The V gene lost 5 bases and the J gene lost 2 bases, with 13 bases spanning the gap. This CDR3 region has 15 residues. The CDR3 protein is CASSNTGFAGNTIYF. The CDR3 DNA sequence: TGTGCCAGCAGTAATACAGGGTTTGCTGGAAACACCATATATTTT.

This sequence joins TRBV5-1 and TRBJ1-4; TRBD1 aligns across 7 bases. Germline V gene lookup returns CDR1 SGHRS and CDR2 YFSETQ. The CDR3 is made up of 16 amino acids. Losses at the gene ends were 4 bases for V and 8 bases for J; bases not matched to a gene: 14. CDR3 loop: CASSEGQPTALEKLFF. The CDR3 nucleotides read TGCGCCAGCAGCGAGGGACAGCCGACGGCTCTAGAAAAACTGTTTTTT.

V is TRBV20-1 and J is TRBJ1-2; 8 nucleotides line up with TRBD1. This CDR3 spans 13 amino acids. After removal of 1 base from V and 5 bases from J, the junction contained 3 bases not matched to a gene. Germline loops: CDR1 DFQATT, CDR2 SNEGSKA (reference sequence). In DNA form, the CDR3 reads TGCAGTGCTAGAGGACAGGGGACGTATGGCTACACCTTC. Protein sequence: CSARGQGTYGYTF.

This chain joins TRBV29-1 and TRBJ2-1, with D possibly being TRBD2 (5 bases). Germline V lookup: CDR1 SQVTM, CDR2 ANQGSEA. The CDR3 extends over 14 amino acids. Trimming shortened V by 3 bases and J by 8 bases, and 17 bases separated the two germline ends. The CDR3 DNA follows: TGCAGCGTTGATCGGTTCCTAGCCCGGTATGAGCAGTTCTTC. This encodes CSVDRFLARYEQFF.

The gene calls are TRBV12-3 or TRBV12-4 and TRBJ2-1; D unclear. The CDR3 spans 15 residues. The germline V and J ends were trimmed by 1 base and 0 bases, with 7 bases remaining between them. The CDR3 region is CASSLGSASYNEQFF. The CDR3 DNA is TGTGCCAGCAGTTTAGGGTCAGCCTCCTACAATGAGCAGTTCTTC.

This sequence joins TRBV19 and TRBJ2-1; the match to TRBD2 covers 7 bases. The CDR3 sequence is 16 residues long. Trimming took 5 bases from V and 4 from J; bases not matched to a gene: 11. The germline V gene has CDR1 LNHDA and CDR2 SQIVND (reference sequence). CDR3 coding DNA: TGTGCCAGTAGTCCCACCTTGAAGCGGGATTACAATGAGCAGTTCTTC. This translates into CASSPTLKRDYNEQFF.